The 17 T cell receptor beta chains below were found in one sample sequenced in a study of post-analysis software for immune sequencing data. Findings and caveats of the study: Among a few TRBV segments more frequent in patients than controls were TRBV5-6, TRBV5-1 and TRBV20-1.

cDNA libraries for TCR beta contained unique molecular identifiers. TCRdb analysed the PCR reads with MiXCR anew, one entry per CDR3 protein. The sample has about 620,000 distinct CDR3 sequences, roughly 40% seen once. No antigens are known for them. Sequenced sample: blood. These receptors were obtained from a girl aged 5-17 years with multiple sclerosis.

In this sample, this clonotype turned up a few times. The chain links TRBV6-5 to TRBJ1-2; 8 bases align to TRBD1. CDR1 is MNHEY, CDR2 SVGAGI, per germline. The length of the CDR3 is 13 residues. Trimming cost V 6 bases and J 7 bases; bases outside gene matches: 7. The CDR3 here is CASRGRDRRGYTF. CDR3 sequence (DNA): TGTGCCAGCAGGGGCCGGGACAGGCGTGGCTACACCTTC.

The rearrangement uses TRBV6-6 and TRBJ1-1; D might be TRBD1 (5 bases). Between the trimmed V and J ends, which lost 6 bases and 8 bases, there was a span of 16 bases. There are 13 residues in the CDR3. The V gene's germline CDR1 is MNHNY and CDR2 SVGAGI (reference sequence). CDR3 in DNA: TGTGCCAGCAGGCCCGGGGGGTTGGGAGAAGCTTTCTTT. It is translated as CASRPGGLGEAFF.

This chain connects TRBV3-1 to TRBJ2-5; D call uncertain. Per germline, CDR1 LGHDT and CDR2 YNNKEL (reference sequence). This CDR3 comprises 17 residues. Trimming took 4 bases from V and 0 from J, leaving 18 bases between them. CDR3 sequence: CASSPGPLHEYQETQYF. DNA for the CDR3: TGTGCCAGCAGCCCTGGACCCCTTCATGAGTACCAAGAGACCCAGTACTTC.

The chain carries TRBV10-2 and TRBJ2-6, with unresolved D. This CDR3 spans 18 amino acids. CDR1 is WSHSY, CDR2 SAAADI, per germline. The ends were cut back, 0 bases at V and 0 bases at J, with 12 bases in the middle. In DNA form, the CDR3 reads TGCGCCAGCAGTGAGTCCCGGCAGAAGTACTCTGGGGCCAACGTCCTGACTTTC. Its protein is CASSESRQKYSGANVLTF.

There are many counts of this clonotype. The chain combines TRBV7-2 with TRBJ1-5; the D gene is possibly TRBD1 (5 bases). CDR1 is SGHTA and CDR2 is FQGNSA in the germline V gene. Trimming took 8 bases from V and 4 from J, leaving 12 bases between them. The CDR3 length is 13 residues. The CDR3: CASSLRGNQPQHF. The CDR3, as DNA: TGTGCCAGCTCGCTCCGGGGGAATCAGCCCCAGCATTTT.

Note on this clonotype: An end of the junction does not agree with germline; a read error may underlie this. The chain carries TRBV7-9 and TRBJ2-7; 7 nucleotides line up with TRBD1. Per germline, CDR1 SEHNR and CDR2 FQNEAQ (reference sequence). The CDR3 consists of 17 residues. The CDR3 bases are TGTGCCAGCAGCTTAGCGCTTGGCAGGGGGACCTCCTTCGAGCAGTACTTC. Translating it yields CASSLALGRGTSFEQYF.

This clonotype was seen once. The CDR3 sequence: CATSDFDKGMDGYTF. For the CDR3, the DNA is TGTGCCACCAGTGATTTTGACAAGGGGATGGATGGCTACACCTTC. This chain uses TRBV24-1 with TRBJ1-2, with D perhaps matching TRBD1 (5 bases). Per germline, CDR1 KGHDR and CDR2 SFDVKD. There are 15 residues in the CDR3. V was pared by 1 base and J by 6 bases, with 14 bases between.

V and J are TRBV5-1 and TRBJ2-7; TRBD2 is a possible D gene (6 bases). Trimming shortened V by 4 bases and J by 5 bases, and 19 bases separated the two germline ends. This CDR3 spans 15 amino acids. Per germline, CDR1 SGHRS and CDR2 YFSETQ. Written as DNA, the CDR3 is TGCGCCAGCAGCCCCGATGGACTATTAGTTGACGAGCAGTACTTC. Translating it yields CASSPDGLLVDEQYF.

V is TRBV24-1 and J is TRBJ2-4, with TRBD1 matching 7 bases. Germline values: CDR1 KGHDR, CDR2 SFDVKD. CDR3 length: 14 amino acids. J lost 7 bases, V lost 0 bases, and 2 bases had no gene match. CDR3 nucleotides: TGTGCCACCAGTGATTTGGCCAGGGGGAACATTCAGTACTTC. Its translation is CATSDLARGNIQYF.

The chain uses TRBV4-1 and TRBJ2-5; D is uncertain. Per the germline V gene, CDR1 is MGHRA and CDR2 is YSYEKL. The CDR3 has 12 amino acids. V lost 7 bases, J lost 3 bases, and 9 bases lay in between. The CDR3 coding sequence is TGCGCCAGCATGGGCACTGAAGAGACCCAGTACTTC. It encodes CASMGTEETQYF.

This clonotype showed up just a few times. The V gene is TRBV27, the J gene TRBJ1-1, with D possibly matching TRBD1 (6 bases). Trimming removed 4 bases at V and 3 bases at J, with 9 bases between. Germline values: CDR1 MNHEY, CDR2 SMNVEV (reference sequence). The CDR3 contains 13 residues. CDR3 DNA: TGTGCCAGCAGTTCCCACAGGGACACTGAAGCTTTCTTT. Its translation is CASSSHRDTEAFF.

The chain couples TRBV7-8 to TRBJ1-6, with D perhaps matching TRBD1 (6 bases). Trimming removed 5 bases at V and 10 bases at J, with 18 bases between. CDR3 size: 15 residues. The germline V gene encodes CDR1 SGHVS and CDR2 FQNEAQ. CDR3 region: CASSQKGGPGSPLHF. CDR3 sequence (DNA): TGTGCCAGCAGCCAAAAGGGGGGGCCAGGCTCACCCCTCCACTTT.

Note on this clonotype: Mismatch with germline at one junction end may stem from a read error. V is TRBV13 and J is TRBJ2-2; TRBD2 is a possible D gene (5 bases). CDR1 PRHDT and CDR2 FYEKMQ come from the germline V gene (reference sequence). This CDR3 has 13 residues. This CDR3 is CTSSGPGNPQLFF. The CDR3 DNA sequence: TGTACCAGCAGCGGCCCGGGGAACCCCCAGCTGTTTTTT.

The chain joins TRBV5-1 to TRBJ1-2, with a tentative D call TRBD1 (6 bases). The CDR3 is 12 amino acids. Deletions cut 4 bases from V and 8 bases from J, with 12 bases between. Germline values: CDR1 SGHRS, CDR2 YFSETQ. The CDR3 spells CASSKNREGYTF. In nucleotides, the CDR3 is TGCGCCAGCAGCAAAAACAGGGAGGGCTACACCTTC.

This clonotype was detected ten times or more. The chain joins TRBV6-4 to TRBJ2-3; D is unresolved. CDR1 and CDR2 from the germline V gene are MRHNA and SNTAGT. This CDR3 has 13 amino acids. Trimming took 0 bases from V and 2 from J, leaving 3 bases between them. Written as DNA, the CDR3 is TGTGCCAGCAGTGACTCTGCCACAGATACGCAGTATTTT. Translated: CASSDSATDTQYF.

V and J are TRBV5-1 and TRBJ2-1; perhaps TRBD1 as D (5 bases). This CDR3 is built from 17 residues. Per the germline V gene, CDR1 is SGHRS and CDR2 is YFSETQ. The V end was cut by 2 bases, the J end by 4 bases, with 19 bases between. The CDR3 DNA follows: TGCGCCAGCAGCTTAGGGCCGACAGAACCAATTTACAATGAGCAGTTCTTC. Amino acids: CASSLGPTEPIYNEQFF.

The chain links TRBV6-4 to TRBJ2-6; D is perhaps TRBD2 (6 bases). In germline, CDR1 is MRHNA, CDR2 SNTAGT. This CDR3 region has 16 residues. V lost 8 bases and J 2 bases, leaving 16 bases between the germline ends. The CDR3 here is CASGETGDPGANVLTF. CDR3 nucleotide sequence: TGTGCCAGCGGAGAGACGGGAGACCCTGGGGCCAACGTCCTGACTTTC.